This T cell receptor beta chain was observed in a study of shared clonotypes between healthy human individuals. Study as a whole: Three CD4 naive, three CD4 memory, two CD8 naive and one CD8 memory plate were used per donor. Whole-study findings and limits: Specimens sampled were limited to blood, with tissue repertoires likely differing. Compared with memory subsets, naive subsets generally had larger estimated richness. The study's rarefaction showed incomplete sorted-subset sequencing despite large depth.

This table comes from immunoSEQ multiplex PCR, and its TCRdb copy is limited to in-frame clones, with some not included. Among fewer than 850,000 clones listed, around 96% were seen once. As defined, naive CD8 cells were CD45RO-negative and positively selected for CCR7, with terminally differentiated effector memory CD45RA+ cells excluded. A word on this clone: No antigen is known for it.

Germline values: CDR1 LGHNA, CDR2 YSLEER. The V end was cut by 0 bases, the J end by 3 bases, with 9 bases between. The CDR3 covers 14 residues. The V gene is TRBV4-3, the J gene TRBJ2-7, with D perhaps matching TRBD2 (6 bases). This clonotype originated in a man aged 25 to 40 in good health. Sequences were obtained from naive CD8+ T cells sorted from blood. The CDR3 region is CASSQDSSDYEQYF. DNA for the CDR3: TGCGCCAGCAGCCAAGATTCTAGCGACTACGAGCAGTACTTC.